This TCR beta chain was captured in a study of Ad26.COV2.S vaccination and SARS-CoV-2 variants. Study in general: The COV1001 Ad26.COV2.S trial arm included the donor. Overall study results and limits: Considerable breadth of spike-specific CD8+ and CD4+ T cell responses has reportedly been documented following vaccination. The study found similar non-spike TCR breadth in vaccine and placebo recipients.

Regarding treatment: over 15 received Ad26.COV2.S at low or high dose, single or two shots; a few received placebo; per-sample allocation not given. Specimen acquisition occurred on day 63 following the initial vaccine or placebo injection. This vaccine is an Ad26 vector that expresses the Wuhan-strain SARS-CoV-2 spike. Comments on this clone: Antigen unknown.

Sequencing used immunoSEQ multiplex PCR; TCRdb keeps in-frame clones, though not all of them. The data show 350,000 to 450,000 clones, about 90% seen once. This TCR came from a person aged 18-65 years who received the Ad26.COV2.S COVID-19 vaccine or a placebo. This material consisted of peripheral blood, taken in a trial of Ad26.COV2.S vaccine versus placebo.

The CDR3 loop reads CASSPRQGPNSPLHF. The DNA of the CDR3 is TGTGCCAGCAGTCCCAGACAGGGACCTAATTCACCCCTCCACTTT. This chain joins TRBV27 and TRBJ1-6, with 7 bases aligning to TRBD1. CDR3 size: 15 residues. V shed 5 bases, J shed 6 bases, and the junction held 7 bases outside the gene matches. Per germline, CDR1 MNHEY and CDR2 SMNVEV (reference sequence).